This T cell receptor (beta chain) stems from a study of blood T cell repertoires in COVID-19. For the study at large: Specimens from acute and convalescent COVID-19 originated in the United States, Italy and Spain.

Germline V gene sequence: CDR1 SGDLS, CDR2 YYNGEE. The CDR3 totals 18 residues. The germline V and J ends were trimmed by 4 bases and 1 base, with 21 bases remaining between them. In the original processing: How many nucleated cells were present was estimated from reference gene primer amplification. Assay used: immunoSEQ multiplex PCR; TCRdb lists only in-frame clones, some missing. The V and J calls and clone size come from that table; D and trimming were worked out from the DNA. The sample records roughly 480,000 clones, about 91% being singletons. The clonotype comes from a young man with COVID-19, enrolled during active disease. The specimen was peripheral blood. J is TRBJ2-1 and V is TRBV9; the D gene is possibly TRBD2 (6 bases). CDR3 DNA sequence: TGTGCCAGCAGCCCCACCCGTCGTTCGCGGGGTTCCTACAATGAGCAGTTCTTC. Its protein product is CASSPTRRSRGSYNEQFF.